These 7 T cell receptor beta chains originate from one sample sequenced in a study of shared clonotypes between healthy human individuals. Measured with immunoSEQ multiplex PCR; TCRdb has only the in-frame clones, and not every one. The sample has some 2,000,000 clones; approximately 94% are singletons. The source material was naive CD4+ T cells sorted from blood. As for subset: CD45RA+ positively selected. These receptors came from a man between 18 and 35 years old in good health.

This chain joins TRBV6-5 and TRBJ2-1; D uncertain. CDR3 size: 11 residues. V was cut by 5 bases and J by 12 bases, with 11 bases left in between. CDR1 and CDR2 (germline): MNHEY, SVGAGI. In DNA, the CDR3 is TGTGCCAGCAGTGACTGGGTGGGGCAGTTCTTC. This translates into CASSDWVGQFF.

Concerning this clone: This CDR3 is also generated by other DNA sequences in the sample. The chain has TRBV18 and TRBJ1-1, with a possible D match to TRBD1 (5 bases). The CDR3 sequence is 14 residues long. CDR1 is KGHSH and CDR2 is LQKENI in the germline V gene. Trimming stripped 6 bases from V and 3 bases from J, with 14 bases between. For the CDR3, the DNA is TGTGCCAGCTCTCCAAGGGGAGGGGACACTGAAGCTTTCTTT. This sequence encodes CASSPRGGDTEAFF.

J is TRBJ1-3 and V is TRBV9; TRBD1 matches at 7 bases. The germline V gene has CDR1 SGDLS and CDR2 YYNGEE. J was trimmed by 6 bases and V by 0 bases; bases with no gene match: 15. This CDR3 comprises 18 residues. CDR3 in amino acids: CASSVDPPVQGTANTIYF. CDR3 coding DNA: TGTGCCAGCAGCGTAGACCCCCCCGTACAGGGGACGGCAAACACCATATATTTT.

The genes are TRBV7-9 and TRBJ2-7; TRBD2 matches at 8 bases. The CDR3 loop spans 16 amino acids. V lost 1 base to trimming and J lost 3 bases; unmatched junction nucleotides: 8. Per the germline V gene, CDR1 is SEHNR and CDR2 is FQNEAQ (reference sequence). The CDR3 nucleotides are TGTGCCAGCAGCTTAGGAGACCGACGGGAGGGCTACGAGCAGTACTTC. It yields the protein CASSLGDRREGYEQYF.

The CDR3 nucleotides read TGTGCCAGCAGCGTAGGGATAGCGGGAGGGTTGCAAGAGACCCAGTACTTC. It codes for CASSVGIAGGLQETQYF. V usage is TRBV9 and J usage is TRBJ2-5; 11 nucleotides line up with TRBD2. The CDR3 sequence is 17 residues long. The V segment lost 0 bases and the J segment 2 bases; nucleotides outside the gene matches: 6. CDR1 and CDR2 (germline): SGDLS, YYNGEE.

V and J are TRBV6-1 and TRBJ1-2; TRBD1 aligns across 8 bases. The CDR3 consists of 12 residues. Germline V gives CDR1 MNHNS, CDR2 SASEGT. V trimming: 2 bases; J trimming: 10 bases; junction bases outside the gene matches: 3. The CDR3 DNA is TGTGCCAGCAGTGAACAGGGGGCAGACTACACCTTC. The encoded protein is CASSEQGADYTF.

The V and J genes are TRBV19 and TRBJ2-1; D is unclear. The CDR3 contains 10 residues. Germline V gives CDR1 LNHDA, CDR2 SQIVND (reference sequence). V dropped 10 bases and J dropped 10 bases, with 11 bases sitting between them. This CDR3 reads CATGFREQFF. The CDR3 nucleotides read TGTGCCACCGGTTTCCGAGAGCAGTTCTTC.